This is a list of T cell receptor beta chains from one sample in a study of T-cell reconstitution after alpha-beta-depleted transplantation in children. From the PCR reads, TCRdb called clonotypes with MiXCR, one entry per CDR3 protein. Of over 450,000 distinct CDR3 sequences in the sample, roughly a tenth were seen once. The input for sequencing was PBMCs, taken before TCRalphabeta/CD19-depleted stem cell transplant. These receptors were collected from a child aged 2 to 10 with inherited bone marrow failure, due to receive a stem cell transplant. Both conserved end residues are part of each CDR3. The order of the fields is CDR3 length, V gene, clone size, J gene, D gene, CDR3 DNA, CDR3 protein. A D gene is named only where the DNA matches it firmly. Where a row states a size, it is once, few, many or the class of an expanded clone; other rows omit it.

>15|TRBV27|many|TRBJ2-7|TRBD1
TGTGCCAGCAGTTTAACAGGGGCTGGCTCCTACGAGCAGTACTTC
CASSLTGAGSYEQYF
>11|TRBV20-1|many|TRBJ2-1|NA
TGCAGTGCAAATAGCTGGGATGAGCAGTTCTTC
CSANSWDEQFF
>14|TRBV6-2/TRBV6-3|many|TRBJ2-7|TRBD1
TGTGCCAGCAGGATGTCCCGGACAGGGGACGAGCAGTACTTC
CASRMSRTGDEQYF
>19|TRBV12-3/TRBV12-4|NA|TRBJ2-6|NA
TGTGCCAGCAGCCTACGACAGATGGTCGGTCTCTCTGGGGCCAACGTCCTGACTTTC
CASSLRQMVGLSGANVLTF
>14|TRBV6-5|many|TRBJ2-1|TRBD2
TGTGCCAGCAGGACTAGCGGGAGAAAGAATGAGCAGTTCTTC
CASRTSGRKNEQFF
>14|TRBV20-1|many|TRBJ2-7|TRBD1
TGCAGTGCTAACTACCGGGACAGTATCTACGAGCAGTACTTC
CSANYRDSIYEQYF
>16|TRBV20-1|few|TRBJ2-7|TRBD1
TGCAGTGCTACATGGTGGACAGGGGAGAGCTCCTACGAGCAGTACTTC
CSATWWTGESSYEQYF
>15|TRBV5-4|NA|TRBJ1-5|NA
TGTGCCAGCAGCTTCCAGGGAAGAGTCAATCAGCCCCAGCATTTT
CASSFQGRVNQPQHF
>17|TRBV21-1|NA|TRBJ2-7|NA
TGTGCCAGCAGCAAAAGGGACAGGGGTAACGTCAACTACGAGCAGTACTTC
CASSKRDRGNVNYEQYF
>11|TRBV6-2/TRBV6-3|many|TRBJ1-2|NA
TGTGCCAGCACCTCGGGATCTGGCTACACCTTC
CASTSGSGYTF
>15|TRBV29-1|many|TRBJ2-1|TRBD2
TGCAGCGTTCGCCTAGCGGGACCTCTCGACAATGAGCAGTTCTTC
CSVRLAGPLDNEQFF
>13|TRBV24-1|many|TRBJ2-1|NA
TGTGCCACCAGCACGGACAGCTACAATGAGCAGTTCTTC
CATSTDSYNEQFF
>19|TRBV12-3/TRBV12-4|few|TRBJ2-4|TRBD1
TGTGCCAGCACAACCCAAGCCAGGGGGCCCCCTTCAGCCAAAAACATTCAGTACTTC
CASTTQARGPPSAKNIQYF
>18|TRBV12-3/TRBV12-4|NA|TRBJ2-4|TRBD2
TGTGCCAGCTGTTTTGGCCTAGCGGGAGGATGGTCCAAAAACATTCAGTACTTC
CASCFGLAGGWSKNIQYF
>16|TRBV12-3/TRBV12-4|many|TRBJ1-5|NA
TGTGCCAGCAGTCGCCGCCGGGCAAATTACTATCAGCCCCAGCATTTT
CASSRRRANYYQPQHF
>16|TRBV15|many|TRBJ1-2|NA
TGTGCCACCAGCAGAGATCTTGCGGGGAAAGGGGTTGGCTACACCTTC
CATSRDLAGKGVGYTF
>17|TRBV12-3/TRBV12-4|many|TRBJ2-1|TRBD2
TGTGCCAGCAGTATCTTTCCACTAGCGGACCTGGAGAATGAGCAGTTCTTC
CASSIFPLADLENEQFF
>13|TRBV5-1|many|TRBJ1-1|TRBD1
TGCGCCAGCAGCGGACAGGGAGGCACTGAAGCTTTCTTT
CASSGQGGTEAFF